The clone carrying this TCR beta chain was counted a single time. CDR3 length: 16 amino acids. V was pared by 2 bases and J by 4 bases, with 15 bases between. The germline V gene encodes CDR1 MNHNS and CDR2 SASEGT. This sample was included in a study of blood T cell repertoires in COVID-19. As for the study in general: From the United States, Italy and Spain came samples of acute and convalescent COVID-19. T cells, B-cell-depleted T cells, or PBMCs supplied cDNA or gDNA.

How the authors handled the data: For nucleated cells, counts were estimated from reference gene primer amplification. Sequencing used immunoSEQ multiplex PCR; TCRdb keeps in-frame clones, though not all of them. The DNA gave D and trimming, while V, J and clone size come from that table. Of about 240,000 clones listed, roughly 79% were seen once; the top ten hold roughly 8%. Sequencing was done on a sample of peripheral blood. This TCR came from an elderly woman with COVID-19, enrolled during active disease. V and J are TRBV6-1 and TRBJ1-3; D is uncertain. CDR3: CASSEMVGVTGNTIYF. As DNA, the CDR3 is TGTGCCAGCAGTGAAATGGTCGGGGTCACCGGAAACACCATATATTTT.